This TCR beta chain was recorded in a study of cytomegalovirus exposure and HLA in healthy donors. Notes on the study in general: For TCR beta chains, V- and J-gene trimming was later linked to a missense DCLRE1C variant. Despite most TCR sequences being rare, some public TCRs occurred in many donors. Under in vitro conditions, a few CMV-associated chains were confirmed as specific for CMV antigens.

This CDR3 comprises 15 residues. J was trimmed by 2 bases and V by 0 bases; bases with no gene match: 4. Per germline, CDR1 SGHKS and CDR2 YYEKEE (reference sequence). With regard to this clone: Its antigen is unknown.

This PCR relied on a set of 60 Vbeta primers and 13 Jbeta primers. Clones were sequenced by immunoSEQ multiplex PCR, and TCRdb holds only the in-frame ones, with some missing. Found here are 95,000 to 110,000 clones; the top ten clones hold 3.5%. Sampled while nominally healthy, donors likely had unrecorded immune exposures. The specimen sequenced was PBMCs. This clonotype was obtained from a man in his forties in good health and CMV-seronegative. The chain couples TRBV5-5 to TRBJ2-7; TRBD1 matches 8 bases. As DNA, the CDR3 is TGTGCCAGCAGCTTGGAGGACAGGGCTCCCTACGAGCAGTACTTC. It yields the protein CASSLEDRAPYEQYF.